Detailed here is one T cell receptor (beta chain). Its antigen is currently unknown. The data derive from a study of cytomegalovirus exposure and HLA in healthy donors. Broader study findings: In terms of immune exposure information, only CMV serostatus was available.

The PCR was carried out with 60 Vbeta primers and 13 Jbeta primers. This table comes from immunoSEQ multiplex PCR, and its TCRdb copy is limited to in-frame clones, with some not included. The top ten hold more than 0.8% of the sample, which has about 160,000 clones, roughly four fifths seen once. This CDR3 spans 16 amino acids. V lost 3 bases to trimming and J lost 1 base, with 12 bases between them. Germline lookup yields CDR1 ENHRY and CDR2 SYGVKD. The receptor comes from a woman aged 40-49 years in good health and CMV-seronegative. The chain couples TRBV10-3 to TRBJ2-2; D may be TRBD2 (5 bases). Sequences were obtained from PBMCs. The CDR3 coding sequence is TGTGCCATCAGTGAATCTGATGGACTGAACACCGGGGAGCTGTTTTTT. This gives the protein CAISESDGLNTGELFF.